The 16 T cell receptor beta chains reported below all come from one sample, sequenced in a study of cytomegalovirus exposure and HLA in healthy donors. The PCR contained 60 Vbeta and 13 Jbeta primers. Method: immunoSEQ multiplex PCR; TCRdb's copy keeps in-frame clones and lacks some. The table has tens of thousands of clones, just under 80% seen once. Sequenced input: PBMCs. These TCRs come from a woman between 40 and 55 years old in good health and CMV-seronegative.

CDR3: CASSLTGTSGAPDTQYF. In DNA form, the CDR3 reads TGTGCCAGCAGTCTAACCGGGACTAGCGGGGCCCCAGATACGCAGTATTTT. The J gene is TRBJ2-3, the V gene TRBV28; 13 bases match TRBD2. The V segment lost 5 bases and the J segment 4 bases; nucleotides outside the gene matches: 9. The germline gives CDR1 MDHEN, CDR2 SYDVKM. CDR3 length: 17 amino acids.

The rearrangement joins TRBV5-1 to TRBJ1-2; D possibly corresponds to TRBD1 (6 bases). V was clipped by 2 bases and J by 7 bases, with 15 bases between them. Germline CDR1 is SGHRS and CDR2 is YFSETQ. The CDR3 is 14 amino acids. The CDR3 DNA sequence: TGCGCCAGCAGCTTCGACAGGAGTGACAGTGGCTACACCTTC. This translates into CASSFDRSDSGYTF.

This clone was counted a few times. The chain carries TRBV5-6 and TRBJ2-1; weak D call: TRBD2 (6 bases). The germline CDR1 and CDR2 sequences are SGHDT and YYEEEE. The CDR3 covers 11 residues. The ends were cut back, 7 bases at V and 7 bases at J, with 9 bases in the middle. Here the CDR3 DNA reads TGTGCCAGCCGGGGGTGGAATGAGCAGTTCTTC. Translating it yields CASRGWNEQFF.

This rearrangement joins TRBV9 to TRBJ1-2, with TRBD1 matching over 7 bases. The CDR3 runs to 17 residues. Germline CDR1 and CDR2: SGDLS and YYNGEE. The junction had 9 bases not matched to a gene; V was cut back by 1 base and J by 0 bases. CDR3 in amino acids: CASSVSRDSSTNYGYTF. The CDR3 bases are TGTGCCAGCAGCGTATCCCGGGACAGCTCCACTAACTATGGCTACACCTTC.

The chain combines TRBV18 with TRBJ2-1; 7 bases map to TRBD2. Germline trimming cut 1 base from V and 0 bases from J; bases unmatched to any gene: 9. CDR3 length equals 18 residues. Germline V gives CDR1 KGHSH, CDR2 LQKENI. CDR3: CASSPHAGLQLSYNEQFF. CDR3 in DNA: TGTGCCAGCTCACCACACGCGGGACTACAACTCTCCTACAATGAGCAGTTCTTC.

This chain links TRBV5-1 with TRBJ2-2; 7 nucleotides line up with TRBD2. CDR3 length equals 15 residues. The germline CDR1 and CDR2 sequences are SGHRS and YFSETQ. The V gene end was trimmed by 0 bases and the J gene end by 5 bases; junction bases not matched to a gene: 4. The CDR3 sequence: CASSLAGEGTGELFF. CDR3 nucleotides: TGCGCCAGCAGCTTGGCCGGGGAGGGGACCGGGGAGCTGTTTTTT.

In the case of this clone: Sequence at one end of the junction differs from germline and may be a read error. J is TRBJ2-3 and V is TRBV7-3; 12 bases line up with TRBD2. The germline CDR1 and CDR2 sequences are SGHTA and FQGTGA. The CDR3 is made up of 16 amino acids. CDR3 in DNA: TGTGCCAGCAGCCAAACTAGCGGGGGGAACTTCCGGACACTGGATTTT. It codes for CASSQTSGGNFRTLDF.

The V call is TRBV5-6, the J call TRBJ1-2; D possibly corresponds to TRBD1 (6 bases). Germline-derived CDR1 and CDR2 are SGHDT and YYEEEE. The CDR3 loop spans 13 amino acids. Between the trimmed V and J ends, which lost 0 bases and 10 bases, there was a span of 13 bases. In DNA, the CDR3 is TGTGCCAGCAGCTTGGCGGAGGGGGGGCTCTACACCTTC. Its protein product is CASSLAEGGLYTF.

The chain recombines TRBV5-1 with TRBJ2-4, with 9 bases lining up with TRBD2. Germline V lookup: CDR1 SGHRS, CDR2 YFSETQ. This CDR3 is built from 18 residues. V was pared by 0 bases and J by 0 bases, with 7 bases of the junction left unmatched. The CDR3 is CASSLGLAATGAKNIQYF. The CDR3 DNA is TGCGCCAGCAGCTTGGGACTAGCGGCCACAGGAGCCAAAAACATTCAGTACTTC.

V is TRBV28 and J is TRBJ2-5; D is ambiguous. The CDR3 loop spans 12 amino acids. The ends were cut back, 2 bases at V and 5 bases at J, with 6 bases in the middle. From germline, CDR1 is MDHEN and CDR2 SYDVKM. This CDR3 reads CASSLGLETQYF. As DNA, the CDR3 is TGTGCCAGCAGTTTAGGCCTGGAGACCCAGTACTTC.

Turning to this clone: Other nucleotide sequences in the sample specify the same CDR3. The rearrangement uses TRBV7-3 and TRBJ1-1; 7 nucleotides match TRBD1. The CDR3 consists of 14 residues. Germline trimming cut 5 bases from V and 0 bases from J; bases unmatched to any gene: 3. Germline lookup yields CDR1 SGHTA and CDR2 FQGTGA. CDR3 nucleotides: TGTGCCAGCAGCCGGGACAGCATGAACACTGAAGCTTTCTTT. Translating gives CASSRDSMNTEAFF.

The V gene is TRBV29-1, the J gene TRBJ2-1; the match to TRBD2 covers 8 bases. The germline V gene encodes CDR1 SQVTM and CDR2 ANQGSEA. The V segment lost 4 bases and the J segment 13 bases; nucleotides outside the gene matches: 18. This CDR3 comprises 15 residues. Written as DNA, the CDR3 is TGCAGCGTTGGAGGGGGTGACGGGGGGGTATGCGAACAGTTCTTC. Its protein product is CSVGGGDGGVCEQFF.

This chain joins TRBV30 and TRBJ1-1; 8 bases align to TRBD1. V was clipped by 2 bases and J by 8 bases; unmatched bases: 4. Germline CDR1 and CDR2: GTSNPN and SVGIG (reference sequence). This CDR3 is 12 amino acids long. The CDR3 bases are TGTGCCTGGAGTTCCAGGGGGCGCGAAGCTTTCTTT. This codes for CAWSSRGREAFF.

This chain links TRBV6-5 with TRBJ1-6; 7 bases align to TRBD1. After removal of 5 bases from V and 8 bases from J, the junction contained 6 bases not matched to a gene. The CDR3 is made up of 14 amino acids. CDR1 is MNHEY and CDR2 is SVGAGI in the germline V gene. CDR3 protein: CASSKRDSYSPLHF. The CDR3, as DNA: TGTGCCAGCAGTAAACGGGACAGCTATTCACCCCTCCACTTT.

This rearrangement joins TRBV9 to TRBJ2-5, with 9 nucleotides matching TRBD2. The V gene end was trimmed by 4 bases and the J gene end by 4 bases; junction bases not matched to a gene: 2. The CDR3 consists of 13 residues. CDR1 is SGDLS and CDR2 is YYNGEE in the germline V gene. CDR3 loop: CASSLSGGETQYF. The CDR3 nucleotides are TGTGCCAGCAGCCTTAGCGGGGGAGAGACCCAGTACTTC. Looking up the rest from reference TRBV9 and TRBJ2-5 gives the full variable domain: DSGVTQTPKHLITATGQRVTLRCSPRSGDLSVYWYQQSLDQGLQFLIQYYNGEERAKGNILERFSAQQFPDLHSELNLSSLELGDSALYFCASSLSGGETQYFGPGTRLLVL.

This chain joins TRBV6-6 and TRBJ1-5; TRBD1 is a possible D gene (6 bases). V was clipped by 5 bases and J by 2 bases, with 13 bases between them. Germline CDR1 MNHNY, CDR2 SVGAGI (reference sequence). The CDR3 is 15 amino acids. CDR3 sequence: CASSPRGTGNQPQHF. DNA of the CDR3: TGTGCCAGCAGTCCGAGGGGGACGGGCAATCAGCCCCAGCATTTT.